The 5 T cell receptor beta chains in this list originate from one sample, sequenced in a study of monozygotic twins with inflammatory bowel disease. TCRdb re-called the 5' RACE reads and catalogs CDR3 proteins one per entry, DNA excluded. The data include approximately 380,000 distinct CDR3 sequences; the top ten clones carry 2% to 3%. The sequencing sample was made of blood. Receptor source: a human donor with ulcerative colitis or Crohn's disease, or a healthy co-twin of an affected twin (not recorded which).

The V gene is TRBV7-2, the J gene TRBJ2-5; TCRdb returns TRBD1, unconfirmable since there is no DNA. Germline CDR1 SGHTA, CDR2 FQGNSA. The CDR3 extends over 14 amino acids. CDR3 loop: CASSYRQTQETQYF.

V usage is TRBV5-1 and J usage is TRBJ2-5; as DNA is missing, the TRBD1 call by TCRdb cannot be tested. CDR1 and CDR2 (germline): SGHRS, YFSETQ. CDR3 length: 13 amino acids. CDR3: CASSLMGGETQYF.

The V gene is TRBV6-2 or TRBV6-3, the J gene TRBJ1-5; TCRdb picks TRBD1, but there is no DNA to check that call. Germline V gene sequence: CDR1 MNHEY, CDR2 SVGEGT. CDR3 length equals 16 residues. The CDR3 region is CASRGGNPPYNQPQHF.

The gene calls are TRBV5-1 and TRBJ2-7; TCRdb's D call of TRBD2 is untestable without DNA. Germline CDR1 SGHRS, CDR2 YFSETQ. The CDR3 has 14 amino acids. The CDR3 spells CASSSEGPFIGQYF.

The chain uses TRBV12-3 or TRBV12-4 and TRBJ1-5; TCRdb's D gene call, TRBD1, goes unchecked for lack of DNA. The CDR3 runs to 15 residues. The CDR3 spells CASSSPGPRNQPQHF.